The 4 T cell receptor beta chains in this list originate from one sample, sequenced in a study of vaccination and CD4 T cells after COVID-19. Documented treatment: approximately 9-day PBMC culture with coronavirus spike peptide pools or control peptides (ViraFEST assay). Researchers used the Oncomine TCR Beta short-read assay to sequence DNA from cultured CD4+ T cells. TCRdb redid the calling of the PCR reads with MiXCR, one entry per CDR3 protein. The sample lists roughly 4,800 distinct CDR3 sequences; 20% to 25% were seen once. These TCRs' antigens remain unknown. What was sequenced was CD4+ T cells from blood, cultured in vitro. All receptors derive from a human donor who had recovered from COVID-19.

The chain combines TRBV10-3 with TRBJ1-5; 12 bases map to TRBD1. This CDR3 region has 19 residues. The germline gives CDR1 ENHRY, CDR2 SYGVKD. V was pared by 4 bases and J by 0 bases, with 10 bases of the junction left unmatched. This chain's CDR3 is CAISGSGGQGATSNQPQHF. DNA of the CDR3: TGTGCCATCAGTGGGAGTGGGGGACAGGGGGCTACTAGCAATCAGCCCCAGCATTTT.

V usage is TRBV11-2 and J usage is TRBJ1-4; D uncertain. This CDR3 has 12 amino acids. V lost 5 bases to trimming and J lost 7 bases, with 8 bases between them. Germline CDR1 and CDR2: SGHAT and FQNNGV. This CDR3 is CASSHLIEKLFF. CDR3 DNA sequence: TGTGCCAGCAGCCACCTTATTGAAAAACTGTTTTTT.

The rearrangement uses TRBV20-1 and TRBJ2-1; D possibly uses TRBD1 or TRBD2 (6 bases each). Germline V gene sequence: CDR1 DFQATT, CDR2 SNEGSKA (reference sequence). V gave up 2 bases and J gave up 9 bases, with 11 bases separating them. This CDR3 has 12 residues. This CDR3 reads CSARRQEGEQFF. In DNA, the CDR3 is TGCAGTGCTAGAAGACAGGAGGGTGAGCAGTTCTTC.

The CDR3 nucleotides read TGTGCCAGCAGCTTACCGACGGTTGCAACTAATGAAAAACTGTTTTTT. Protein product: CASSLPTVATNEKLFF. This sequence joins TRBV7-3 and TRBJ1-4; D gene ambiguous. The CDR3 has 16 residues. V lost 2 bases to trimming and J lost 0 bases, with 10 bases between them. Looked up from germline, CDR1 is SGHTA and CDR2 is FQGTGA.